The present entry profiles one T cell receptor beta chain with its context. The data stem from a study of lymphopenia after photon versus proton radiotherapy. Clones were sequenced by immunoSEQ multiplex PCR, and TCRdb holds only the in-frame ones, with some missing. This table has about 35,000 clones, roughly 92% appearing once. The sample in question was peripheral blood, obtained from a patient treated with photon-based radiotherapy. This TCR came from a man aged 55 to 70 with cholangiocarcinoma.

In nucleotides, the CDR3 is TGTGCCAGCAGCTTGAACAGCAACTACAATGAGCAGTTCTTC. This gives the protein CASSLNSNYNEQFF. V gene TRBV5-5 combines with J gene TRBJ2-1; D uncertain. The CDR3 length is 14 residues. Germline V gives CDR1 SGHKS, CDR2 YYEKEE (reference sequence). The V gene lost 1 base and the J gene lost 3 bases, with 8 bases spanning the gap.